This entry features one TCR beta chain sequence. The same CDR3 is also encoded by other DNA sequences in this sample. Reverse transcribed after extraction, RNA yielded cDNA as the sequencing template. Produced via immunoSEQ multiplex PCR; TCRdb's table is partial and in-frame only. The table lists over 250,000 clones, about 62% of them singletons. The treatment was: oral pan-JAK inhibitor, 5-10 mg twice daily. Cell sorting on a FACSAria was used to separate CD4+ and CD8+ T cells from the PBMCs. Unmatched junction bases numbered 5, after V lost 2 bases and J lost 5 bases. CDR1 GTSNPN and CDR2 SVGIG come from the germline V gene (reference sequence). CDR3 length: 13 amino acids. This sample is part of a study of CD8+ T cells in alopecia areata.

The TCR originated in a human donor with alopecia areata. This chain links TRBV30 with TRBJ1-1; 7 nucleotides line up with TRBD1. The specimen comprised CD4+ T cells sorted from blood, sampled around week 54, from a patient treated with tofacitinib. For the CDR3, the DNA is TGTGCCTGGAGTTACAGGGGAGGGACTGAAGCTTTCTTT. Translating gives CAWSYRGGTEAFF.